This T cell receptor (beta chain) comes out of a study of shared clonotypes between healthy human individuals. Study conclusions and caveats: The generation probabilities recorded for non-shared clonotypes fell below those of clonotypes shared by all four donors.

With respect to this clone: The antigen is undetermined.

The CDR3 is made up of 15 amino acids. Germline CDR1 SGHAT, CDR2 FQNNGV. V lost 1 base, J lost 3 bases, and 13 bases lay in between. Positive CCR7 selection of CD45RO-negative cells yielded the naive CD8 cells, and terminally differentiated effector memory CD45RA+ cells were excluded. On sorted subsets, replicate PCRs used 150 to 250 ng DNA, or tens of thousands of T cell genomes. Only in-frame clones appear in the TCRdb table, and some are missing; sequencing was by immunoSEQ multiplex PCR. Seen here are approximately 2,200,000 clones, about 93% observed once, and the top ten hold more than 1.5%. The receptor was isolated from a man between 18 and 29 years old in good health. Some clones in this sample may be carry-over from other donors' samples. Sequencing input: naive CD8+ T cells from PBMCs. The genes are TRBV11-2 and TRBJ2-7; D is possibly TRBD2 (6 bases). The CDR3 sequence is CASSLARGLSYEQYF. CDR3 nucleotide sequence: TGTGCCAGCAGCTTAGCGCGGGGACTTAGCTACGAGCAGTACTTC.